A selection of T cell receptor beta chains follows, all from one sample in a study of blood T cell repertoires in COVID-19. Method: immunoSEQ multiplex PCR; TCRdb's copy keeps in-frame clones and lacks some. The sample carries about 30,000 clones, around 90% recorded once. Specimen: peripheral blood. The receptors originated from a human donor with active COVID-19. The donor label of this sample is uncertain. Both conserved end residues are part of each CDR3.

V gene	J gene	CDR3 protein
TRBV5-1	TRBJ1-1	CASSARTGNTEAFF
TRBV29-1	TRBJ2-7	CSVEDSGTGGYEQYF
TRBV15	TRBJ2-3	CATSRGPDRYTDTQYF
TRBV11-3	TRBJ2-3	CASPLGRYF
TRBV19	TRBJ2-1	CASSIGRAAFF
TRBV6-2/TRBV6-3	TRBJ2-7	CASSPLGETYEQYF
TRBV7-8	TRBJ1-1	CASIQWGGAEAFF
TRBV7-2	TRBJ2-1	CASSLGLAGLMDEQFF
TRBV19	TRBJ2-1	CASSIGLPIYNEQFF
TRBV9	TRBJ2-5	CASSTTSGRAETQYF
TRBV28	TRBJ1-5	CASSLTGAQPQHF
TRBV7-2	TRBJ2-3	CASSFRVDTQYF
TRBV29-1	TRBJ2-7	CSVEYWYEQYF
TRBV11-2	TRBJ2-7	CASSPGGGPEQYF
TRBV10-1	TRBJ1-1	CASSRDSNTEAFF
TRBV6-2/TRBV6-3	TRBJ2-3	CASSYLLTSGERDTQYF
TRBV2	TRBJ2-7	CASRKTGASYEQYF
TRBV30	TRBJ2-7	CAWSVLLAGALRVYF
TRBV23-1	TRBJ2-7	CASSQSTRTGGEYEQYF
TRBV6-2/TRBV6-3	TRBJ1-1	CASSKQTNTEAFF
TRBV10-1	TRBJ2-3	CASSERLAGPTRF
TRBV7-9	TRBJ2-5	CASSFDRETQYF
TRBV27	TRBJ1-5	CASSRWGRGSNQPQHF
TRBV28	TRBJ2-7	CASSPSLGWVPTEQYF
TRBV27	TRBJ2-7	CASRYTGGEQYF
TRBV7-2	TRBJ2-7	CASSRSSGSPAYEQYF
TRBV7-9	TRBJ1-1	CASSLDLAIEAFF
TRBV6-5	TRBJ2-2	CASTKQGDQSGELFF
TRBV7-6	TRBJ1-4	CASSAVLNGATNEKLFF
TRBV7-9	TRBJ2-3	CASNRGGADTQYF
TRBV2	TRBJ2-3	CASSALGRGSTDTQYF
TRBV14	TRBJ1-2	CASSQGTGSFGYTF
TRBV19	TRBJ2-5	CASSFWRDSQETQYF
TRBV4-2	TRBJ2-5	CASSQATGERSRETQYF
TRBV5-1	TRBJ2-7	CASSLEGQGVGEQYF
TRBV9	TRBJ2-3	CASSVSLAADTQYF
TRBV18	TRBJ1-6	CASSSGQGKNSPLHF
TRBV13	TRBJ1-4	CASSLFRQGVGKLFF
TRBV10-3	TRBJ2-2	CAISDLNTGELFF
TRBV6-6	TRBJ1-2	CASSYSGGNYGYTF
TRBV28	TRBJ1-2	CASSLSTGGYTF